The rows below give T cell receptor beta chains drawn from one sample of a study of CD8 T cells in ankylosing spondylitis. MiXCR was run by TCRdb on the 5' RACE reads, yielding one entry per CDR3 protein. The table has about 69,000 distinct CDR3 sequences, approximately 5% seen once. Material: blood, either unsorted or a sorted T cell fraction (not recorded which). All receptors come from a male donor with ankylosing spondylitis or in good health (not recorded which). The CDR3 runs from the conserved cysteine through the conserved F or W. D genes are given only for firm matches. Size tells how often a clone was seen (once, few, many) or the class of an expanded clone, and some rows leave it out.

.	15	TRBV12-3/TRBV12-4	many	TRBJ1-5	CASGPSGNSNQPQHF	TGTGCCAGCGGCCCGTCAGGGAATAGCAATCAGCCCCAGCATTTT
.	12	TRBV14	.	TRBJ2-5	CASSQYEETQYF	TGTGCCAGCAGCCAATATGAAGAGACCCAGTACTTC
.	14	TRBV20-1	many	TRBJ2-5	CSARDPRTKETQYF	TGCAGTGCTAGAGACCCCAGGACTAAAGAGACCCAGTACTTC
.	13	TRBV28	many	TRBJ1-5	CASSLYAHQPQHF	TGTGCCAGCAGTTTATACGCACATCAGCCCCAGCATTTT
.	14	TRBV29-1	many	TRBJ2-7	CSVRLGQDSYEQYF	TGCAGCGTCCGCCTGGGGCAGGACTCCTACGAGCAGTACTTC
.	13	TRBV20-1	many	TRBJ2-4	CSASPLQSGIQYF	TGCAGTGCTAGCCCACTACAATCCGGCATTCAGTACTTC
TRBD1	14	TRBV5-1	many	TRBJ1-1	CASGKGQENTEAFF	TGCGCCAGCGGTAAAGGACAGGAGAACACTGAAGCTTTCTTT
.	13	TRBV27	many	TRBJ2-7	CASSFRFTYEQYF	TGTGCCAGCAGTTTCAGGTTTACCTACGAGCAGTACTTC
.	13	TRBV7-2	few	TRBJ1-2	CASSLAGFWGYTF	TGTGCCAGCAGCTTAGCGGGGTTCTGGGGCTACACCTTC
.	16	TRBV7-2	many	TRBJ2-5	CASSLASAGGQETQYF	TGTGCCAGCAGCTTAGCCTCTGCCGGAGGGCAAGAGACCCAGTACTTC
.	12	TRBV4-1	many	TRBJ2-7	CASSQDLDLQYF	TGCGCCAGCAGCCAAGATCTAGACCTGCAGTACTTC
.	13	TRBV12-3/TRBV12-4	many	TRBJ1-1	CASMLDLGTEAFF	TGTGCCAGCATGCTGGACCTTGGGACTGAAGCTTTCTTT
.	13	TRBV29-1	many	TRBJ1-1	CSVGNRGGTEAFF	TGCAGCGTTGGAAATCGGGGAGGCACTGAAGCTTTCTTT
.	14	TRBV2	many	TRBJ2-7	CASRSDGSSYEQYF	TGTGCCAGCAGATCGGACGGTAGCTCCTACGAGCAGTACTTC
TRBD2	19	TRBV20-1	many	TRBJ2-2	CSARGLAGGQIANTGELFF	TGCAGTGCTCGCGGACTAGCGGGGGGCCAGATCGCGAACACCGGGGAGCTGTTTTTT